Sequencing of this T cell receptor beta chain was carried out in a study of beta chain features in type 1 diabetes. Purity of each sorted population was above 98%. This clone was observed a handful of times. Antigen unknown. The CDR3 sequence is 13 residues long. Per the germline V gene, CDR1 is SGHAT and CDR2 is FQNNGV. The V segment lost 5 bases and the J segment 3 bases; nucleotides outside the gene matches: 4. Points from the study as a whole: For patients, the naive, central memory and Treg TCRB repertoires appeared more alike than for healthy donors. Shorter templates might be favored by PCR, equally in patients and controls. Since sequencing was performed on cDNA, cells with high TCR expression could be over-represented.

Expressed TCRB transcripts were sequenced after all isolated RNA was converted to cDNA. Some clones are missing from TCRdb's copy, which holds only in-frame ones; the method was immunoSEQ multiplex PCR. The sample has around 150,000 clones; less than 9% are singletons. The TCR originated in a woman under 40 in good health. This rearrangement joins TRBV11-2 to TRBJ2-7; 7 bases agree with TRBD1. Sequencing used central memory CD4+ T cells from blood. CDR3 DNA sequence: TGTGCCAGCAGCGGGACAGCTCACTACGAGCAGTACTTC. It encodes CASSGTAHYEQYF.